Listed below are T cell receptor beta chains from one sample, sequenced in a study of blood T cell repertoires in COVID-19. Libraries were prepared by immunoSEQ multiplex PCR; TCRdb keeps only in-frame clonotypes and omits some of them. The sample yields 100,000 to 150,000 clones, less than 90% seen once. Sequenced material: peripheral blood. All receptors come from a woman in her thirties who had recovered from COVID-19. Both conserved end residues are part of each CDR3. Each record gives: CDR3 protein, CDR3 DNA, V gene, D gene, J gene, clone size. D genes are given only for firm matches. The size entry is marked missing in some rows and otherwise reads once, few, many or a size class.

CASSPPGQFSTDTQYF TGTGCCAGCAGCCCGCCGGGACAGTTTAGCACAGATACGCAGTATTTT TRBV14 TRBD1 TRBJ2-3 -
CASSQGGSLGIEKLFF TGTGCCAGCAGCCAGGGGGGGTCCTTGGGGATTGAAAAACTGTTTTTT TRBV3-1/TRBV3-2 - TRBJ1-4 -
CASSLDSTVYYGYTF TGCGCCAGCAGCCTGGACTCGACAGTCTACTATGGCTACACCTTC TRBV5-1 - TRBJ1-2 -
CASSVSGVNYGYTF TGTGCCAGCAGTGTGTCAGGGGTGAACTATGGCTACACCTTC TRBV6-1 - TRBJ1-2 -
CASSQDLSGQETQYF TGTGCCAGCAGCCAAGATCTCAGCGGCCAAGAGACCCAGTACTTC TRBV4-2 - TRBJ2-5 few
CASSSPGFYGYTF TGCGCCAGCAGCTCCCCCGGGTTCTATGGCTACACCTTC TRBV4-1 - TRBJ1-2 -
CASSQVYTGDSPLHF TGTGCCAGCAGCCAAGTTTACACGGGGGACTCACCCCTCCACTTT TRBV4-2 - TRBJ1-6 -
CASRDNSREQYF TGTGCCAGCAGAGATAATAGCCGGGAGCAGTACTTC TRBV6-5 - TRBJ2-7 -
CASSRNPGQGAAGELFF TGTGCCAGCAGTCGAAATCCGGGACAGGGGGCGGCCGGGGAGCTGTTTTTT TRBV6-6 TRBD1 TRBJ2-2 -
CASSSRGALGYTF TGTGCCAGCAGCTCCAGGGGCGCACTTGGCTACACCTTC TRBV7-9 - TRBJ1-2 -
CASSLRRTSGEETQYF TGTGCCAGCAGCCTACGTAGGACTAGCGGGGAAGAGACCCAGTACTTC TRBV5-6 TRBD2 TRBJ2-5 -
CASSSLHGTGNNEQFF TGTGCCAGCAGCTCTTTACATGGGACAGGGAACAATGAGCAGTTCTTC TRBV7-8 TRBD1 TRBJ2-1 -
CSSLGPSYEQYF TGTTCGTCCTTGGGGCCCTCCTACGAGCAGTACTTC TRBV3-1/TRBV3-2 - TRBJ2-7 -
CASSQSVSTDTQYF TGTGCCAGCAGCCAATCAGTGTCCACAGATACGCAGTATTTT TRBV4-2 - TRBJ2-3 many
CSVREDRRAGELFF TGCAGCGTGCGGGAGGACCGTAGGGCCGGGGAGCTGTTTTTT TRBV29-1 TRBD2 TRBJ2-2 few
CASSWRATGELFF TGCGCCAGCAGTTGGAGAGCCACCGGGGAGCTGTTTTTT TRBV5-1 - TRBJ2-2 -
CASSIYTGNTEAFF TGTGCCAGTAGTATTTATACAGGGAACACTGAAGCTTTCTTT TRBV19 - TRBJ1-1 -
CSVEVRPGASYGYTF TGCAGCGTTGAAGTACGGCCTGGGGCTAGCTATGGCTACACCTTC TRBV29-1 - TRBJ1-2 -
CASSAGQGNTEAFF TGTGCCAGCTCAGCGGGACAGGGGAACACTGAAGCTTTCTTT TRBV18 TRBD1 TRBJ1-1 -
CASSARRDSSYEQYF TGTGCCAGCAGTGCCCGCCGGGACAGCTCCTACGAGCAGTACTTC TRBV9 TRBD1 TRBJ2-7 -
CATRTSGMNNEQFF TGTGCCACCAGGACTAGCGGAATGAACAATGAGCAGTTCTTC TRBV15 TRBD2 TRBJ2-1 -
CASSLAPSGGADTQYF TGCGCCAGCAGCTTGGCCCCTAGCGGGGGGGCCGATACGCAGTATTTT TRBV5-1 TRBD2 TRBJ2-3 -
CASSVGRGQETQYF TGTGCCAGCAGCGTAGGGAGGGGCCAGGAGACCCAGTACTTC TRBV9 - TRBJ2-5 -
CASSRTGTSNQPQHF TGTGCCAGCAGTCGTACAGGGACGAGCAATCAGCCCCAGCATTTT TRBV6-5 - TRBJ1-5 once
CASSVGTRGSEQYF TGTGCCAGCAGTGTTGGGACTAGAGGGAGCGAGCAGTACTTC TRBV9 TRBD2 TRBJ2-7 -
CASSKRGSGVSYNEQFF TGTGCCAGCAGCAAACGCGGATCGGGGGTGTCCTACAATGAGCAGTTCTTC TRBV7-9 - TRBJ2-1 -
CASSINSASYNEQFF TGTGCCAGCAGCATAAATAGTGCCTCCTACAATGAGCAGTTCTTC TRBV7-9 - TRBJ2-1 -
CASSQDGTRVAETQYF TGTGCCAGCAGCCAAGATGGGACTAGGGTCGCCGAGACCCAGTACTTC TRBV3-1/TRBV3-2 TRBD2 TRBJ2-5 -
CASSPPGGQGRTDTQYF TGTGCCAGCTCACCACCAGGGGGACAGGGACGCACAGATACGCAGTATTTT TRBV18 TRBD1 TRBJ2-3 -
CAISDEEETQYF TGTGCCATCAGTGATGAGGAAGAGACCCAGTACTTC TRBV10-3 - TRBJ2-5 -
CASSLGGGTNEKLFF TGCGCCAGCAGTCTTGGGGGCGGAACTAATGAAAAACTGTTTTTT TRBV5-1 - TRBJ1-4 -
CASSPPTGTGSSSAGYTF TGTGCCAGCTCACCACCTACCGGGACAGGGTCCTCGTCGGCTGGCTACACCTTC TRBV18 TRBD1 TRBJ1-2 -
CASSLGPGKQETQYF TGTGCCAGCAGCTTAGGTCCGGGAAAGCAAGAGACCCAGTACTTC TRBV7-9 - TRBJ2-5 few
CASSALPRLAGVLVEQYF TGTGCCAGCTCAGCCCTACCCCGACTAGCGGGAGTTCTCGTCGAGCAGTACTTC TRBV18 TRBD2 TRBJ2-7 -
CASSAGQGLKQYF TGTGCCAGCAGCGCAGGACAGGGACTAAAGCAGTACTTC TRBV9 - TRBJ2-7 -
CASSLRGTDTQYF TGTGCCAGCAGTTTACGGGGGACAGATACGCAGTATTTT TRBV27 - TRBJ2-3 once
CASRLQGVSGSPLHF TGTGCCAGCAGGCTACAGGGGGTCAGCGGTTCACCCCTCCACTTT TRBV2 TRBD1 TRBJ1-6 -
CASSSPPGRNTIYF TGTGCCAGCAGCTCTCCCCCAGGGAGAAACACCATATATTTT TRBV11-2 - TRBJ1-3 -
CAISETGTGDSNTF TGTGCCATCAGTGAGACCGGGACAGGGGATAGTAACACCTTC TRBV10-3 TRBD1 TRBJ1-2 -
CASSVVSGSLTSEQFF TGTGCCAGCAGTGTGGTATCGGGTAGCCTTACCAGTGAGCAGTTCTTC TRBV6-1 - TRBJ2-1 -
CASSLVLGSEQFF TGTGCCAGCAGCTTGGTTTTGGGGAGTGAGCAGTTCTTC TRBV5-5 - TRBJ2-1 -
CASSLGEMGGRNEQFF TGCGCCAGCAGCTTAGGGGAGATGGGAGGACGAAATGAGCAGTTCTTC TRBV5-1 - TRBJ2-1 -
CAWSLNGNTEAFF TGTGCCTGGAGTCTCAACGGGAACACTGAAGCTTTCTTT TRBV30 - TRBJ1-1 -
CASSPPDRGEAFF TGTGCCAGCTCACCACCGGACAGGGGTGAAGCTTTCTTT TRBV18 TRBD1 TRBJ1-1 -
CASSIRGAGETQYF TGTGCCAGTAGTATTCGGGGGGCCGGGGAGACCCAGTACTTC TRBV19 - TRBJ2-5 few
CASSYSGQGQKEKLFF TGTGCCAGCAGTTACTCGGGACAGGGCCAGAAAGAAAAACTGTTTTTT TRBV6-5 TRBD1 TRBJ1-4 -
CASSFTGVTEAFF TGTGCCAGCAGCTTTACAGGGGTTACTGAAGCTTTCTTT TRBV5-6 TRBD1 TRBJ1-1 -
CASSMQTSTGETQYF TGTGCCAGTAGTATGCAGACTAGTACTGGGGAGACCCAGTACTTC TRBV19 - TRBJ2-5 -
CASSMTSGPYNEQFF TGTGCCAGCAGCATGACTAGTGGGCCGTACAATGAGCAGTTCTTC TRBV7-9 - TRBJ2-1 -
CASSLGAGNTDEQFF TGCGCCAGCAGCTTGGGGGCAGGGAACACCGATGAGCAGTTCTTC TRBV5-1 - TRBJ2-1 -
CASRSVGAEAFF TGCGCCAGCAGGTCGGTCGGTGCTGAAGCTTTCTTT TRBV5-1 - TRBJ1-1 -
CATSDLTSGRQFF TGTGCCACCAGTGATTTGACTAGCGGGAGGCAGTTCTTC TRBV24-1 TRBD2 TRBJ2-1 -
CASSWALESQETQYF TGCGCCAGCAGCTGGGCACTTGAGTCACAAGAGACCCAGTACTTC TRBV5-1 - TRBJ2-5 -
CATSVGGLAGDTQYF TGTGCCACCAGCGTAGGTGGGCTAGCGGGAGATACGCAGTATTTT TRBV15 TRBD2 TRBJ2-3 -
CASSTDRPLRGNEQFF TGTGCCAGTAGCACTGACCGGCCCCTGAGGGGGAATGAGCAGTTCTTC TRBV19 - TRBJ2-1 -
CASSLVGLAIDEQFF TGCGCCAGCAGCTTGGTGGGACTAGCGATCGATGAGCAGTTCTTC TRBV5-1 TRBD2 TRBJ2-1 -
CSVVQDKKRNEQFF TGCAGCGTTGTTCAGGACAAGAAGCGCAATGAGCAGTTCTTC TRBV29-1 - TRBJ2-1 -
CASSPSGLAGGWTDTQYF TGTGCCAGCAGCCCGTCGGGACTAGCGGGGGGGTGGACAGATACGCAGTATTTT TRBV3-1/TRBV3-2 TRBD2 TRBJ2-3 -